A single sample gave rise to the 30 T cell receptor beta chains below, sequenced in a study of cytomegalovirus exposure and HLA in healthy donors. Use of 60 Vbeta and 13 Jbeta primers characterized the PCR. Produced via immunoSEQ multiplex PCR; TCRdb's table is partial and in-frame only. The table has around 170,000 clones, 82% seen once. Sequenced input: PBMCs. The receptors shown here come from a woman under 30 in good health and CMV-seronegative.

This clone was picked up a small number of times. This chain links TRBV28 with TRBJ2-6; 7 positions match TRBD1. This CDR3 has 18 residues. CDR1 is MDHEN and CDR2 is SYDVKM in the germline V gene. Trimming took 6 bases from V and 3 from J; bases not matched to a gene: 14. CDR3 sequence: CASSLPGGNYGGANVLTF. The CDR3 coding sequence is TGTGCCAGCAGCTTGCCAGGGGGAAATTATGGTGGGGCCAACGTCCTGACTTTC.

This clone was detected only once. This chain joins TRBV28 and TRBJ1-2, with 7 bases matching TRBD1. The CDR3 extends over 14 amino acids. CDR1 MDHEN and CDR2 SYDVKM come from the germline V gene. The junction had 6 bases not matched to a gene; V was cut back by 6 bases and J by 2 bases. The CDR3 spells CASRAGTVNYGYTF. The CDR3 DNA reads TGTGCCAGCAGGGCCGGGACAGTGAACTATGGCTACACCTTC.

The chain links TRBV4-1 to TRBJ2-1; 12 bases align to TRBD2. V shed 0 bases and J 7 bases; nucleotides not matched to a gene: 7. The CDR3 length is 17 residues. Germline CDR1 is MGHRA and CDR2 is YSYEKL. The CDR3 region is CASSQDQLAGGGNEQFF. In nucleotides, the CDR3 is TGCGCCAGCAGCCAAGATCAGCTAGCGGGAGGGGGAAATGAGCAGTTCTTC.

The V call is TRBV5-1, the J call TRBJ2-5, with 14 bases aligning to TRBD2. The germline V gene has CDR1 SGHRS and CDR2 YFSETQ. V lost 4 bases, J lost 3 bases, and 8 bases stayed unmatched. The CDR3 length is 17 residues. The CDR3 DNA reads TGCGCCAGCAGCGCGGGGACTAGCGGGGGAGGGGAAGAGACCCAGTACTTC. Its translation is CASSAGTSGGGEETQYF.

This sequence joins TRBV28 and TRBJ2-5; 7 nucleotides line up with TRBD2. The germline gives CDR1 MDHEN, CDR2 SYDVKM. Germline trimming cut 7 bases from V and 9 bases from J; bases unmatched to any gene: 14. This CDR3 is 14 amino acids long. CDR3 sequence (DNA): TGTGCCAGCACCTGGGGAGGGTTAGGGGTGCCCCAGTACTTC. Its translation: CASTWGGLGVPQYF.

V is TRBV28 and J is TRBJ2-4, with TRBD2 matching over 10 bases. The CDR3 runs to 16 residues. J gave up 6 bases and V 5 bases, and 10 bases lay outside the gene matches. Germline V gene data show CDR1 as MDHEN and CDR2 as SYDVKM. The CDR3 sequence: CASSPGGSGRGNIQYF. The CDR3 DNA reads as TGTGCCAGCAGTCCCGGGGGGAGCGGGAGGGGAAACATTCAGTACTTC. The entire variable domain, with the rest obtained from reference TRBV28 and TRBJ2-4, is as follows: DVKVTQSSRYLVKRTGEKVFLECVQDMDHENMFWYRQDPGLGLRLIYFSYDVKMKEKGDIPEGYSVSREKKERFSLILESASTNQTSMYLCASSPGGSGRGNIQYFGAGTRLSVL.

The chain is built from TRBV2 and TRBJ2-5; TRBD2 matches at 8 bases. The CDR3 totals 16 residues. After removal of 3 bases from V and 2 bases from J, the junction contained 8 bases not matched to a gene. Per germline, CDR1 SNHLY and CDR2 FYNNEI. CDR3 DNA: TGTGCCAGCAGTGAGGGTCTAGCGGGCCCACAAGAGACCCAGTACTTC. This translates into CASSEGLAGPQETQYF.

The CDR3 is CASSLSGGWTQYF. Here the CDR3 DNA reads TGTGCCAGTAGTTTAAGCGGGGGGTGGACCCAGTACTTC. V usage is TRBV19 and J usage is TRBJ2-5; the match to TRBD2 covers 9 bases. CDR3 length equals 13 residues. CDR1 is LNHDA, CDR2 SQIVND, per germline (reference sequence). The V segment lost 5 bases and the J segment 7 bases; nucleotides outside the gene matches: 5.

In this sample, this clone turned up once. V and J are TRBV9 and TRBJ2-2; 9 bases map to TRBD1. This CDR3 has 15 amino acids. Germline V CDR1 and CDR2: SGDLS, YYNGEE. With V trimmed by 4 bases and J by 5 bases, 6 bases remained unmatched. DNA of the CDR3: TGTGCCAGCAGCCATCGGACAGGGGAAACCGGGGAGCTGTTTTTT. Translation gives CASSHRTGETGELFF.

DNA of the CDR3: TGTGCCAGTAGGACAGGGACGCTTGGGAACACCATATATTTT. Its translation: CASRTGTLGNTIYF. V usage is TRBV19 and J usage is TRBJ1-3, with TRBD1 matching over 7 bases. Trimming removed 6 bases from V and 7 bases from J; junction bases left unmatched: 9. Germline loops: CDR1 LNHDA, CDR2 SQIVND (reference sequence). This CDR3 has 14 amino acids.

The V gene is TRBV27, the J gene TRBJ2-1; D unclear. V was cut by 2 bases and J by 0 bases, with 8 bases left in between. Germline lookup yields CDR1 MNHEY and CDR2 SMNVEV (reference sequence). This CDR3 spans 15 amino acids. Written as DNA, the CDR3 is TGTGCCAGCAGTTTAGTAGTCGGCTCCTACAATGAGCAGTTCTTC. Translated: CASSLVVGSYNEQFF.

The V gene is TRBV6-1, the J gene TRBJ2-4; the match to TRBD1 covers 8 bases. Germline lookup yields CDR1 MNHNS and CDR2 SASEGT. This CDR3 comprises 15 residues. V dropped 3 bases and J dropped 0; count of bases not matched to a gene: 1. The CDR3 DNA is TGTGCCAGCAGTGACAGGGGGCTAGCCAAAAACATTCAGTACTTC. Translation: CASSDRGLAKNIQYF.

The V gene is TRBV5-1, the J gene TRBJ2-3; 7 bases match TRBD2. Germline V CDR1 and CDR2: SGHRS, YFSETQ. The J segment lost 1 base and the V segment lost 0 bases, leaving 5 bases of the junction unmatched. This CDR3 region has 16 residues. The DNA of the CDR3 is TGCGCCAGCAGCTTGGCCTGGGCGGGGGGCACAGATACGCAGTATTTT. Its protein is CASSLAWAGGTDTQYF.

The chain combines TRBV19 with TRBJ2-4; D gene uncertain. The V end was cut by 5 bases, the J end by 2 bases, with 10 bases between. Per the germline V gene, CDR1 is LNHDA and CDR2 is SQIVND (reference sequence). CDR3 length: 14 amino acids. CDR3 sequence reads: CASSSGPPKNIQYF. The DNA of the CDR3 is TGTGCCAGTAGTTCAGGCCCCCCCAAAAACATTCAGTACTTC.

Only a few counts were recorded for this clone. The chain couples TRBV9 to TRBJ1-5; D remains unclear. The germline V and J ends were trimmed by 0 bases and 5 bases, with 6 bases remaining between them. Germline V gene lookup returns CDR1 SGDLS and CDR2 YYNGEE. This CDR3 spans 13 amino acids. In nucleotides, the CDR3 is TGTGCCAGCAGCGTAGGAGGATATCAGCCCCAGCATTTT. It translates to CASSVGGYQPQHF.

The chain links TRBV19 to TRBJ1-4; no reliable D call. Trimming cost V 5 bases and J 4 bases, with 2 bases left between them. This CDR3 is 11 amino acids long. Looked up from germline, CDR1 is LNHDA and CDR2 is SQIVND (reference sequence). The CDR3 loop reads CASSRNEKLFF. CDR3 in DNA: TGTGCCAGTAGTCGTAATGAAAAACTGTTTTTT.

The chain joins TRBV14 to TRBJ2-7, with D uncertain. Trimming cost V 1 base and J 6 bases, with 10 bases left between them. Germline V gene data show CDR1 as SGHDN and CDR2 as FVKESK. The CDR3 is made up of 13 amino acids. The CDR3 DNA reads as TGTGCCAGCAGCCAAGTGCCTAGTAGCGAGCAGTACTTC. This translates into CASSQVPSSEQYF.

V and J are TRBV19 and TRBJ2-1; 11 nucleotides line up with TRBD2. Losses at the gene ends were 7 bases for V and 1 base for J; bases not matched to a gene: 3. This CDR3 is built from 15 residues. CDR1 and CDR2 from the germline V gene are LNHDA and SQIVND (reference sequence). CDR3 residues: CASTGTSGSYNEQFF. For the CDR3, the DNA is TGTGCCAGTACTGGGACTAGCGGATCCTACAATGAGCAGTTCTTC.

This clone was seen a single time. This sequence joins TRBV6-5 and TRBJ1-3; 7 nucleotides agree with TRBD1. Per germline, CDR1 MNHEY and CDR2 SVGAGI. The CDR3 runs to 15 residues. The V gene end was trimmed by 6 bases and the J gene end by 0 bases; junction bases not matched to a gene: 5. DNA of the CDR3: TGTGCCAGCAGCGAGGGACAGAGCTCTGGAAACACCATATATTTT. It translates to CASSEGQSSGNTIYF.

The chain is built from TRBV19 and TRBJ2-5, with D possibly matching TRBD2 (5 bases). The CDR3 loop spans 15 amino acids. V gave up 2 bases and J gave up 7 bases, with 17 bases separating them. Per germline, CDR1 LNHDA and CDR2 SQIVND (reference sequence). The CDR3 loop is CASSITGINLGTQYF. The CDR3, as DNA: TGTGCCAGTAGTATAACGGGGATCAACCTCGGGACCCAGTACTTC.

This chain joins TRBV19 and TRBJ2-5, with 9 nucleotides matching TRBD1. Germline V CDR1 and CDR2: LNHDA, SQIVND (reference sequence). J lost 5 bases, V lost 5 bases, and 12 bases had no gene match. This CDR3 is 16 amino acids long. The CDR3 DNA sequence: TGTGCCAGTAGTCAACAGGGGGCAGGGGGTTGGGAGACCCAGTACTTC. This gives the protein CASSQQGAGGWETQYF.

This clone was seen a handful of times. V usage is TRBV7-8 and J usage is TRBJ1-4; no clear D. Trimming took 4 bases from V and 7 from J, leaving 16 bases between them. From germline, CDR1 is SGHVS and CDR2 FQNEAQ. This CDR3 is 15 amino acids long. The CDR3 DNA follows: TGTGCCAGCAGCTCGTCAGGAGGTGGAGGTGAAAAACTGTTTTTT. Protein product: CASSSSGGGGEKLFF. Full variable domain (outside the CDR3, taken from reference TRBV7-8 and TRBJ1-4): GAGVSQSPRYKVAKRGQDVALRCDPISGHVSLFWYQQALGQGPEFLTYFQNEAQLDKSGLPSDRFFAERPEGSVSTLKIQRTQQEDSAVYLCASSSSGGGGEKLFFGSGTQLSVL.

The rearrangement links TRBV27 to TRBJ2-1, with TRBD2 as a possible D gene (6 bases). Germline V gene data show CDR1 as MNHEY and CDR2 as SMNVEV (reference sequence). V was pared by 0 bases and J by 0 bases, with 18 bases between. The CDR3 totals 19 residues. The CDR3 sequence: CASSLSRGLGRGSYNEQFF. CDR3 DNA: TGTGCCAGCAGTTTATCTCGCGGTTTGGGGCGGGGCTCCTACAATGAGCAGTTCTTC.

The chain has TRBV5-6 and TRBJ2-5, with 9 positions matching TRBD1. CDR3 length: 16 residues. The germline V gene encodes CDR1 SGHDT and CDR2 YYEEEE. V trimming: 0 bases; J trimming: 5 bases; junction bases outside the gene matches: 8. DNA for the CDR3: TGTGCCAGCAGCTTGGGCGGGACAGGGTGGGCGGAGACCCAGTACTTC. Its translation is CASSLGGTGWAETQYF.

V usage is TRBV10-2 and J usage is TRBJ1-2, with D unclear. Germline lookup yields CDR1 WSHSY and CDR2 SAAADI. The length of the CDR3 is 14 residues. V was shortened by 0 bases and J by 5 bases, with 10 bases between the two germline ends. Here the CDR3 reads CASSESTGAYGYTF. The DNA for the CDR3 is TGCGCCAGCAGTGAGTCCACGGGAGCTTATGGCTACACCTTC.

This chain links TRBV4-1 with TRBJ1-2; no definite D call. Germline CDR1 reads MGHRA; CDR2 reads YSYEKL. This CDR3 is 18 amino acids long. V lost 0 bases and J 2 bases, leaving 19 bases between the germline ends. The CDR3 sequence: CASSQDFPQVEANYGYTF. The CDR3 coding sequence is TGCGCCAGCAGCCAAGATTTTCCTCAGGTGGAAGCCAACTATGGCTACACCTTC.

CDR3 sequence: CASSEGPGYKRNEQFF. Here the CDR3 DNA reads TGTGCCAGCAGTGAGGGGCCAGGGTATAAAAGAAATGAGCAGTTCTTC. The chain carries TRBV2 and TRBJ2-1; TRBD1 might be the D (5 bases). V was pared by 3 bases and J by 7 bases, with 19 bases between. Germline-derived CDR1 and CDR2 are SNHLY and FYNNEI. The CDR3 sequence is 16 residues long.

This clone was observed a few times. The chain combines TRBV19 with TRBJ2-7; D is perhaps TRBD1 (6 bases). The CDR3 is 16 amino acids. With 6 bases removed from V and 1 base from J, the gap between germline ends came to 19 bases. The germline V gene has CDR1 LNHDA and CDR2 SQIVND (reference sequence). The CDR3 region is CASSPTRGIKSYEQYF. The CDR3 DNA follows: TGTGCCAGTAGCCCGACGAGGGGGATAAAATCCTACGAGCAGTACTTC. Supplemented by reference TRBV19 and TRBJ2-7, the full variable domain reads DGGITQSPKYLFRKEGQNVTLSCEQNLNHDAMYWYRQDPGQGLRLIYYSQIVNDFQKGDIAEGYSVSREKKESFPLTVTSAQKNPTAFYLCASSPTRGIKSYEQYFGPGTRLTVT.

This sequence joins TRBV7-9 and TRBJ1-1; 8 bases line up with TRBD1. The CDR3 totals 15 residues. Germline CDR1 is SEHNR and CDR2 is FQNEAQ (reference sequence). The ends lost 3 bases at V and 1 base at J; junction bases unmatched: 4. CDR3 in DNA: TGTGCCAGCAGCTTGCAGGGGGCATGGAACACTGAAGCTTTCTTT. Translating gives CASSLQGAWNTEAFF. The full variable domain, with the rest looked up from reference TRBV7-9 and TRBJ1-1, is DTGVSQNPRHKITKRGQNVTFRCDPISEHNRLYWYRQTLGQGPEFLTYFQNEAQLEKSRLLSDRFSAERPKGSFSTLEIQRTEQGDSAMYLCASSLQGAWNTEAFFGQGTRLTVV.

This chain uses TRBV7-3 with TRBJ2-1; TRBD2 might be the D (5 bases). The CDR3 length is 13 residues. CDR1 SGHTA and CDR2 FQGTGA come from the germline V gene. The germline V and J ends were trimmed by 6 bases and 5 bases, with 11 bases remaining between them. The CDR3: CASSLDLNNEQFF. CDR3 bases: TGTGCCAGCAGTCTGGACTTGAACAATGAGCAGTTCTTC.